This T cell receptor beta chain was recorded in a study of blood T cell repertoires in COVID-19. Study-level background: The United States, Italy and Spain provided the acute and convalescent COVID-19 samples. In each case, the material was cDNA or gDNA derived from T cells, B-cell-depleted T cells, or PBMCs.

By share, this clone counts as medium-sized. Study processing details: It was from reference gene primer amplification that nucleated cell counts were estimated. The table came from immunoSEQ multiplex PCR; TCRdb's copy has only in-frame clones and leaves some out. That table is the source of V, J and clone size, and D and trimming were worked out from the DNA. The table records approximately 45,000 clones, about 85% of them present only once. The CDR3 consists of 14 residues. V lost 6 bases, J lost 7 bases, and 9 bases stayed unmatched. In germline, CDR1 is MDHEN, CDR2 SYDVKM. The receptor's source is a man aged 35 to 55 with active COVID-19. The rearrangement joins TRBV28 to TRBJ1-2; 9 nucleotides match TRBD1. The sequenced sample was peripheral blood. The CDR3 is CASRRGQGTVGYTF. Here the CDR3 DNA reads TGTGCCAGCAGGAGAGGACAGGGGACGGTTGGCTACACCTTC.